This T cell receptor beta chain was obtained from a study of spatial heterogeneity in lung cancer. Study information: Available PBMC from follow-up, collected a median of about 2 years after resection, underwent sequencing. Broader study findings: Ubiquitous expanded tumor TCRs surfaced in blood more at resection than they did at follow-up.

About this clonotype itself: No antigen is known for it.

Indicated time point: blood at routine non-recurrence follow-up after resection. Whole RNA from tumor, nontumor lung or frozen PBMC was sequenced unsorted. The CDR3 length is 15 residues. Germline loops: CDR1 SGHNT, CDR2 YYREEE (reference sequence). Trimming shortened V by 0 bases and J by 1 base, and 10 bases separated the two germline ends. A single record per CDR3 protein comes from TCRdb applying MiXCR to the 5' RACE reads. The sample carries more than 95,000 distinct CDR3 sequences, less than 15% recorded once. The V call is TRBV5-4, the J call TRBJ2-5, with D possibly being TRBD1 (5 bases). This sequence originates from a male donor with early-stage non-small cell lung cancer. This sample comprised PBMCs, obtained at follow-up. The CDR3 DNA reads as TGTGCCAGCAGCTTGGACAGGCGGTTCCAAGAGACCCAGTACTTC. It translates to CASSLDRRFQETQYF.